These 14 T cell receptor beta chains share one sample of origin, sequenced in a study of patients and donors after allogeneic stem cell transplantation. TCRdb re-analysed the RT-PCR reads in MiXCR, keeping a single row per CDR3 protein. The sample includes approximately 150,000 distinct CDR3 sequences, nearly 25% of them seen just once. Material for sequencing was blood, either unsorted or a sorted T cell fraction (not recorded which). All receptors come from a human donor who was either an allogeneic HSCT recipient or a stem cell or donor lymphocyte infusion donor (not recorded which). It is not recorded whose cells these are; they may come from a transplant donor.

This clonotype was counted many times. This chain links TRBV10-3 with TRBJ1-2; D unclear. The CDR3 runs 14 residues. Germline values: CDR1 ENHRY, CDR2 SYGVKD. Trimming pared 6 bases from V and 8 bases from J, leaving 19 bases between. DNA of the CDR3: TGTGCCATCAGCAATGTCCCTGGAGGAGGGGGCTACACCTTC. Residues: CAISNVPGGGGYTF.

The chain uses TRBV29-1 and TRBJ1-1; D is ambiguous. Germline V lookup: CDR1 SQVTM, CDR2 ANQGSEA. V lost 0 bases and J 7 bases, leaving 9 bases between the germline ends. The CDR3 spans 12 residues. For the CDR3, the DNA is TGCAGCGTTGAAGATCTTCGGGGTGAAGCTTTCTTT. Translating it yields CSVEDLRGEAFF.

The V gene is TRBV12-3 or TRBV12-4, the J gene TRBJ2-4; perhaps TRBD1 as D (5 bases). V gave up 6 bases and J gave up 1 base, with 13 bases separating them. This CDR3 has 15 amino acids. Here the CDR3 reads CASSVRDLAKNIQYF. The DNA of the CDR3 is TGTGCCAGCAGCGTCAGGGATTTGGCCAAAAACATTCAGTACTTC.

This clonotype has at least ten counts. The chain carries TRBV5-1 and TRBJ1-1; D unresolved. Germline loops: CDR1 SGHRS, CDR2 YFSETQ. V lost 0 bases to trimming and J lost 10 bases, with 10 bases between them. This CDR3 has 12 residues. CDR3 in amino acids: CASSLEGRRAFF. As DNA, the CDR3 is TGCGCCAGCAGCTTGGAAGGCAGGAGAGCTTTCTTT.

This clonotype was seen a handful of times. J is TRBJ1-2 and V is TRBV3-1; D is unclear. The CDR3 covers 12 residues. V lost 2 bases to trimming and J lost 7 bases, with 8 bases between them. Per the germline V gene, CDR1 is LGHDT and CDR2 is YNNKEL (reference sequence). CDR3 sequence reads: CASSQRQVGYTF. CDR3 coding DNA: TGTGCCAGCAGCCAAAGACAAGTTGGCTACACCTTC.

This clonotype was picked up a small number of times. V is TRBV5-1 and J is TRBJ1-2; a weak D match, TRBD1 (6 bases). The CDR3 is 14 residues long. With 5 bases removed from V and 1 base from J, the gap between germline ends came to 12 bases. The germline gives CDR1 SGHRS, CDR2 YFSETQ. DNA for the CDR3: TGCGCCAGCAGTAAAGGGGACAATAACTATGGCTACACCTTC. Translated, it gives CASSKGDNNYGYTF.

The chain recombines TRBV29-1 with TRBJ2-1, with D uncertain. CDR1 is SQVTM and CDR2 is ANQGSEA in the germline V gene. The CDR3 consists of 15 residues. The V end was cut by 0 bases, the J end by 4 bases, with 13 bases between. This chain's CDR3 is CSVEDLGNSYNEQFF. The CDR3 DNA sequence: TGCAGCGTTGAAGATCTAGGGAACTCATACAATGAGCAGTTCTTC.

This clonotype showed up just a few times. This chain uses TRBV12-3 or TRBV12-4 with TRBJ1-5; the D gene is possibly TRBD1 (5 bases). CDR3 length equals 15 residues. V was pared by 5 bases and J by 4 bases, with 15 bases between. The CDR3 is CASSPTRDGNQPQHF. Written as DNA, the CDR3 is TGTGCCAGCAGTCCAACTAGGGACGGAAATCAGCCCCAGCATTTT.

This clonotype was recorded once. The chain couples TRBV4-2 to TRBJ2-5, with D perhaps given as TRBD1 or TRBD2 (5 bases each). V lost 4 bases and J 1 base, leaving 16 bases between the germline ends. The CDR3 covers 16 residues. Germline V CDR1 and CDR2: LGHNA, YNFKEQ. The CDR3 coding sequence is TGTGCCAGCAGCCGATTTACCCGGGACGTCCAAGAGACCCAGTACTTC. Translation gives CASSRFTRDVQETQYF.

The chain has TRBV9 and TRBJ2-3; D perhaps matches TRBD2 (6 bases). CDR3 length equals 14 residues. V was cut by 3 bases and J by 0 bases, with 8 bases left in between. Germline V gives CDR1 SGDLS, CDR2 YYNGEE. The CDR3 DNA sequence: TGTGCCAGCAGCGGAAGCGGGAGCACAGATACGCAGTATTTT. Translation gives CASSGSGSTDTQYF.

The rearrangement joins TRBV29-1 to TRBJ2-6; D may be TRBD1 (6 bases). From germline, CDR1 is SQVTM and CDR2 ANQGSEA. The CDR3 consists of 16 residues. Trimming took 7 bases from V and 2 from J, leaving 18 bases between them. This CDR3 is CSALGQIGAGANVLTF. CDR3 bases: TGCAGCGCCCTAGGACAGATTGGGGCTGGGGCCAACGTCCTGACTTTC.

The chain is built from TRBV9 and TRBJ1-4; the D gene is possibly TRBD1 (6 bases). The CDR3 has 17 amino acids. With 3 bases removed from V and 7 bases from J, the gap between germline ends came to 22 bases. The germline CDR1 and CDR2 sequences are SGDLS and YYNGEE. The CDR3 is CASSAARSGANSEKLFF. CDR3 coding DNA: TGTGCCAGCAGCGCCGCCCGCTCAGGGGCTAACAGTGAAAAACTGTTTTTT.

This clonotype was recorded a few times. The chain links TRBV19 to TRBJ2-2, with TRBD2 matching 12 bases. CDR1 and CDR2 from the germline V gene are LNHDA and SQIVND (reference sequence). Trimming cost V 6 bases and J 4 bases; bases outside gene matches: 3. The length of the CDR3 is 15 residues. The CDR3 loop is CASRRLAGVTGELFF. In nucleotides, the CDR3 is TGTGCCAGTAGGCGACTAGCGGGAGTCACCGGGGAGCTGTTTTTT.

This clonotype was observed a few times. The chain employs TRBV25-1 and TRBJ2-2; D possibly corresponds to TRBD1 (5 bases). Trimming cost V 5 bases and J 0 bases, with 7 bases left between them. Germline loops: CDR1 MGHDK, CDR2 SYGVNS. The CDR3 sequence is 14 residues long. The CDR3 DNA is TGTGCCAGCAGTTGGACACCGAACACCGGGGAGCTGTTTTTT. As protein: CASSWTPNTGELFF.